This T cell receptor (beta chain) is from a study of blood T cell repertoires in COVID-19. Participants spanned ages about 18 to 90 years and resided in roughly 22 US areas. Cohorts were assigned according to the clinical history that participants reported. Original processing notes: Using reference gene primer amplification, nucleated cell counts were estimated. Profiling relied on immunoSEQ multiplex PCR, and the TCRdb table lists in-frame clones only, not all of them. D and trimming come from the DNA, and the V and J calls and clone size come from that table. The data contain around 300,000 clones, around 87% of them seen just once; the ten biggest clones take up 2% to 3%. The CDR3 covers 12 residues. Germline V gene lookup returns CDR1 SGHRS and CDR2 YFSETQ. V lost 0 bases, J lost 9 bases, and 9 bases lay in between.

The chain has TRBV5-1 and TRBJ1-2, with a tentative D call TRBD1 (6 bases). Sequenced sample: PBMCs or T cells enriched from blood (not recorded which). This sequence originates from a woman under 30 who had recovered from COVID-19. The CDR3 DNA sequence: TGCGCCAGCAGCTTGGACAGGGTTAGCTACACCTTC. Protein sequence: CASSLDRVSYTF.